This TCR beta chain was sequenced during a study of blood T cell repertoires in COVID-19. The overall study: Italy, Spain and the United States were the sources of the convalescent and acute COVID-19 samples. Sources were T cells, B-cell-depleted T cells, or PBMCs; the material itself was cDNA or gDNA.

V lost 4 bases to trimming and J lost 6 bases; unmatched junction nucleotides: 10. Per germline, CDR1 MNHEY and CDR2 SMNVEV (reference sequence). The CDR3 has 15 amino acids. Original analysis: Scientists estimated how many nucleated cells there were by amplifying reference gene primers. TCRdb's copy holds only in-frame clones and misses some; the assay was immunoSEQ multiplex PCR. The V and J calls and clone size are taken from that table; D and trimming were inferred from the DNA. Among some 150,000 clones listed, about 86% were seen once. The origin of this receptor is a woman aged 60-75 years with acute or convalescent COVID-19. Sequences were obtained from peripheral blood. The gene calls are TRBV27 and TRBJ1-1, with 8 nucleotides matching TRBD1. CDR3: CASSSHGQGSAEAFF. DNA of the CDR3: TGTGCCAGCAGTTCCCACGGACAGGGTTCGGCTGAAGCTTTCTTT.